The 26 T cell receptor beta chains below were found in one sample sequenced in a study of cytomegalovirus exposure and HLA in healthy donors. The PCR was carried out with 60 Vbeta primers and 13 Jbeta primers. Libraries were prepared by immunoSEQ multiplex PCR; TCRdb keeps only in-frame clonotypes and omits some of them. The profile shows 150,000 to 200,000 clones, roughly 74% of them singletons. Sequencing input: PBMCs. The receptors come from a woman aged 25 to 39 in good health and CMV-seropositive.

This chain links TRBV5-1 with TRBJ1-4; D remains ambiguous. V dropped 4 bases and J dropped 7 bases, with 14 bases sitting between them. The germline gives CDR1 SGHRS, CDR2 YFSETQ. The CDR3 has 14 amino acids. Here the CDR3 reads CASSPGFRAEKLFF. As DNA, the CDR3 is TGCGCCAGCAGCCCGGGTTTTCGCGCTGAAAAACTGTTTTTT.

The genes are TRBV6-4 and TRBJ1-5; D gene unclear. CDR1 is MRHNA and CDR2 is SNTAGT in the germline V gene. V lost 4 bases to trimming and J lost 3 bases, with 10 bases between them. CDR3 length equals 14 residues. CDR3 loop: CASSASGNNQPQHF. Written as DNA, the CDR3 is TGTGCCAGCAGTGCTTCCGGGAACAATCAGCCCCAGCATTTT.

This rearrangement joins TRBV25-1 to TRBJ2-7; tentative D call: TRBD1 (6 bases). With 8 bases removed from V and 2 bases from J, the gap between germline ends came to 16 bases. Germline CDR1 is MGHDK and CDR2 is SYGVNS. CDR3 length: 14 amino acids. CDR3 amino acids: CASGITGPPYEQYF. The CDR3 DNA reads TGTGCCAGCGGCATTACAGGGCCCCCCTACGAGCAGTACTTC.

This clone appeared a few times. The chain combines TRBV11-1 with TRBJ2-5; 10 positions match TRBD2. The CDR3 loop spans 15 amino acids. V lost 5 bases to trimming and J lost 6 bases; unmatched junction nucleotides: 9. Germline V gene lookup returns CDR1 SGHAT and CDR2 FQDESV (reference sequence). In DNA form, the CDR3 reads TGTGCCAGCAGCAAGGCGCTAGCGGGAGCTCAGACCCAGTACTTC. Protein sequence: CASSKALAGAQTQYF.

This clone appeared a single time. The chain is built from TRBV27 and TRBJ2-2; 10 bases map to TRBD1. Germline CDR1 is MNHEY and CDR2 is SMNVEV (reference sequence). Germline trimming cut 8 bases from V and 6 bases from J; bases unmatched to any gene: 9. CDR3 length equals 15 residues. The CDR3 here is CASQRQGAPAGELFF. In nucleotides, the CDR3 is TGTGCCAGCCAGCGACAGGGGGCGCCGGCCGGGGAGCTGTTTTTT.

The chain uses TRBV9 and TRBJ2-5; 10 bases map to TRBD2. The CDR3 is made up of 14 amino acids. Unmatched junction bases numbered 1, after V lost 1 base and J lost 4 bases. Germline V gene sequence: CDR1 SGDLS, CDR2 YYNGEE. As DNA, the CDR3 is TGTGCCAGCAGCGTATTAGCGGGAGGAGAGACCCAGTACTTC. It specifies CASSVLAGGETQYF.

The gene calls are TRBV27 and TRBJ2-5, with a weak D call TRBD2 (5 bases). Trimming removed 5 bases at V and 5 bases at J, with 15 bases between. Germline lookup yields CDR1 MNHEY and CDR2 SMNVEV (reference sequence). The CDR3 loop spans 14 amino acids. The CDR3 loop reads CASSPLVGGETQYF. The CDR3 DNA is TGTGCCAGCAGTCCCCTCGTGGGCGGGGAGACCCAGTACTTC.

The sample holds a few counts of this clone. The V and J genes are TRBV18 and TRBJ1-5; no clear D. Trimming shortened V by 3 bases and J by 3 bases, and 15 bases separated the two germline ends. The CDR3 extends over 16 amino acids. CDR1 is KGHSH, CDR2 LQKENI, per germline. The CDR3, as DNA: TGTGCCAGCTCACCGGCTGGCGGGCGGATCAATCAGCCCCAGCATTTT. This codes for CASSPAGGRINQPQHF.

The V and J genes are TRBV19 and TRBJ1-3; 8 positions match TRBD1. The germline CDR1 and CDR2 sequences are LNHDA and SQIVND (reference sequence). The CDR3 runs 14 residues. J lost 9 bases, V lost 3 bases, and 7 bases had no gene match. The CDR3 protein is CASSIIGQGLTIYF. The CDR3 region has the DNA TGTGCCAGTAGTATCATCGGACAGGGCCTCACCATATATTTT.

The chain combines TRBV9 with TRBJ1-3; the D is unclear. From germline, CDR1 is SGDLS and CDR2 YYNGEE. Trimming pared 5 bases from V and 0 bases from J, leaving 9 bases between. The CDR3 has 14 residues. This chain's CDR3 is CASSEILSGNTIYF. The DNA for the CDR3 is TGTGCCAGCAGTGAGATCCTCTCTGGAAACACCATATATTTT.

The V and J genes are TRBV7-8 and TRBJ2-2, with 7 positions matching TRBD2. The CDR3 is 17 amino acids. The V gene's germline CDR1 is SGHVS and CDR2 FQNEAQ. Unmatched junction bases numbered 10, after V lost 4 bases and J lost 2 bases. The CDR3 coding sequence is TGTGCCAGCAGCTCGCTAGGGAAGCGGGGTAACACCGGGGAGCTGTTTTTT. Protein: CASSSLGKRGNTGELFF.

The chain is built from TRBV27 and TRBJ1-5; 10 nucleotides align to TRBD1. The CDR3 is 15 residues long. The ends lost 10 bases at V and 0 bases at J; junction bases unmatched: 6. Germline V gene lookup returns CDR1 MNHEY and CDR2 SMNVEV (reference sequence). The chain's CDR3 is CATGQGGDSNQPQHF. The DNA of the CDR3 is TGTGCCACCGGACAGGGGGGGGATAGCAATCAGCCCCAGCATTTT.

The J gene is TRBJ1-4, the V gene TRBV4-2, with D possibly TRBD1 on 5 matching bases. Trimming took off 4 bases at V and 7 bases at J, with 13 bases between the two ends. The CDR3 loop spans 14 amino acids. The germline V gene has CDR1 LGHNA and CDR2 YNFKEQ. The CDR3 region is CASSRRQGGEKLFF. The CDR3 coding sequence is TGTGCCAGCAGCCGAAGGCAGGGTGGTGAAAAACTGTTTTTT.

CDR3 nucleotides: TGTGCCACCATAACTAGCGGGAGTTCCTACGAGCAGTACTTC. The encoded protein is CATITSGSSYEQYF. The gene calls are TRBV2 and TRBJ2-7, with 11 nucleotides matching TRBD2. The CDR3 is made up of 14 amino acids. With V trimmed by 10 bases and J by 1 base, 6 bases remained unmatched. Per the germline V gene, CDR1 is SNHLY and CDR2 is FYNNEI.

This chain joins TRBV5-6 and TRBJ1-2; the D gene is possibly TRBD1 (5 bases). CDR1 is SGHDT, CDR2 YYEEEE, per germline. The CDR3 is made up of 14 amino acids. V was cut by 3 bases and J by 1 base, with 10 bases left in between. CDR3 nucleotide sequence: TGTGCCAGCAGCTACACAGGACGTAACTATGGCTACACCTTC. It translates to CASSYTGRNYGYTF.

V and J are TRBV5-1 and TRBJ2-2; the match to TRBD1 covers 9 bases. Germline V gene lookup returns CDR1 SGHRS and CDR2 YFSETQ. CDR3 length: 16 amino acids. The J segment lost 8 bases and the V segment lost 4 bases, leaving 12 bases of the junction unmatched. DNA of the CDR3: TGCGCCAGCAGCCACCTGGGACAGGGAAGTTTTGGGGAGCTGTTTTTT. This gives the protein CASSHLGQGSFGELFF. The variable domain in full, completed from reference TRBV5-1 and TRBJ2-2, reads KAGVTQTPRYLIKTRGQQVTLSCSPISGHRSVSWYQQTPGQGLQFLFEYFSETQRNKGNFPGRFSGRQFSNSRSEMNVSTLELGDSALYLCASSHLGQGSFGELFFGEGSRLTVL.

The rearrangement uses TRBV18 and TRBJ2-1; D is perhaps TRBD1 (6 bases). Germline lookup yields CDR1 KGHSH and CDR2 LQKENI. V lost 2 bases, J lost 7 bases, and 15 bases lay in between. CDR3 length: 15 residues. The CDR3 DNA reads TGTGCCAGCTCACCAAGGGGGACGGATCGGAATGAGCAGTTCTTC. Translation gives CASSPRGTDRNEQFF.

CDR3: CASSWDRESYEQYF. Written as DNA, the CDR3 is TGTGCCAGCAGTTGGGACAGGGAGTCCTACGAGCAGTACTTC. J is TRBJ2-7 and V is TRBV27; 9 bases map to TRBD1. This CDR3 has 14 residues. Germline loops: CDR1 MNHEY, CDR2 SMNVEV (reference sequence). V lost 4 bases to trimming and J lost 1 base; unmatched junction nucleotides: 2.

The chain employs TRBV2 and TRBJ2-7; D is possibly TRBD2 (6 bases). The V end lost 8 bases, the J end lost 3 bases, and 11 bases lay between the germline ends. Germline loops: CDR1 SNHLY, CDR2 FYNNEI. The CDR3 covers 12 residues. CDR3 DNA: TGTGCCAGCGGGGTGGACTACTACGAGCAGTACTTC. Protein product: CASGVDYYEQYF. Combining the CDR3 with reference TRBV2 and TRBJ2-7 gives the whole variable domain EPEVTQTPSHQVTQMGQEVILRCVPISNHLYFYWYRQILGQKVEFLVSFYNNEISEKSEIFDDQFSVERPDGSNFTLKIRSTKLEDSAMYFCASGVDYYEQYFGPGTRLTVT.

Comments on this clone: One junction end disagrees with the germline gene, perhaps due to a read error. The V and J genes are TRBV5-1 and TRBJ2-3, with 8 positions matching TRBD2. Germline assignment: CDR1 SGHRS and CDR2 YFSETQ. This CDR3 is built from 18 residues. This CDR3 is CASSLGPGGPSGLDTQYF. The CDR3 DNA reads TGCGCCAGCAGTTTGGGGCCGGGGGGGCCAAGTGGGTTGGATACGCAGTATTTT.

The CDR3 sequence: CSVETLAGGYNEQFF. The CDR3 DNA is TGCAGCGTTGAGACACTAGCGGGGGGCTACAATGAGCAGTTCTTC. The rearrangement links TRBV29-1 to TRBJ2-1; 12 nucleotides line up with TRBD2. CDR3 length equals 15 residues. The V segment lost 3 bases and the J segment 3 bases; nucleotides outside the gene matches: 3. CDR1 is SQVTM, CDR2 ANQGSEA, per germline.

The rearrangement uses TRBV2 and TRBJ2-7; 9 nucleotides agree with TRBD2. CDR1 is SNHLY, CDR2 FYNNEI, per germline. The V and J ends lost 2 bases and 2 bases, in that order; junction bases with no gene match: 1. The CDR3 loop spans 14 amino acids. CDR3 region: CASSERGRAYEQYF. CDR3 nucleotide sequence: TGTGCCAGCAGTGAACGCGGGAGGGCCTACGAGCAGTACTTC.

V usage is TRBV18 and J usage is TRBJ2-7; a possible D gene is TRBD1 (5 bases). Germline V gene data show CDR1 as KGHSH and CDR2 as LQKENI. CDR3 size: 13 residues. V shed 3 bases and J shed 4 bases, with 10 bases lying between them. CDR3 in amino acids: CASSPDRRYEQYF. The CDR3 region has the DNA TGTGCCAGCTCACCCGACAGAAGGTACGAGCAGTACTTC.

The chain is built from TRBV28 and TRBJ1-2; D unclear. Between the trimmed V and J ends, which lost 5 bases and 1 base, there was a span of 11 bases. CDR3 length: 14 amino acids. CDR1 is MDHEN, CDR2 SYDVKM, per germline. CDR3 coding DNA: TGTGCCAGCAGTCATCCCAACTATAACTATGGCTACACCTTC. Protein sequence: CASSHPNYNYGYTF.

V and J are TRBV5-4 and TRBJ1-5; weak D call: TRBD1 (6 bases). Trimming pared 4 bases from V and 0 bases from J, leaving 20 bases between. Germline assignment: CDR1 SGHNT and CDR2 YYREEE (reference sequence). The CDR3 totals 18 residues. CDR3: CASSRKRRGIYSNQPQHF. The CDR3 DNA follows: TGTGCCAGCAGCAGAAAAAGAAGGGGGATCTATAGCAATCAGCCCCAGCATTTT.

Written as DNA, the CDR3 is TGTGCCAGCAGCCCCCCGGGACAGAACTACGAGCAGTACTTC. Translating it yields CASSPPGQNYEQYF. The chain uses TRBV7-2 and TRBJ2-7, with TRBD1 matching 7 bases. Germline V gene data show CDR1 as SGHTA and CDR2 as FQGNSA. CDR3 length: 14 amino acids. J was trimmed by 3 bases and V by 5 bases; bases with no gene match: 7.